Listed here are 18 T cell receptor beta chains from one sample, sequenced in a study of blood T cell repertoires in COVID-19. Measured with immunoSEQ multiplex PCR; TCRdb has only the in-frame clones, and not every one. The table shows roughly 17,000 clones, with roughly 78% occurring only once. Material for sequencing was peripheral blood. The receptors derive from a man between 60 and 75 years old with active or convalescent COVID-19.

This chain connects TRBV18 to TRBJ1-1; D might be TRBD1 (6 bases). The CDR3 runs 13 residues. CDR1 is KGHSH and CDR2 is LQKENI in the germline V gene. Trimming took off 3 bases at V and 6 bases at J, with 11 bases between the two ends. The CDR3 spells CASSPRTVSEAFF. The DNA of the CDR3 is TGTGCCAGCTCACCCAGGACAGTGTCTGAAGCTTTCTTT.

CDR3 DNA sequence: TGTGCCAGCAGTTCGCAGGGGTTCACTGAAGCTTTCTTT. Protein product: CASSSQGFTEAFF. The V gene is TRBV7-9, the J gene TRBJ1-1, with D tentatively TRBD1 (6 bases). The CDR3 is 13 residues long. Trimming took 6 bases from V and 4 from J, leaving 12 bases between them. Germline V gene lookup returns CDR1 SEHNR and CDR2 FQNEAQ (reference sequence).

The chain has TRBV3-1 (or the pseudogene TRBV3-2) and TRBJ2-1, with D perhaps matching TRBD1 (5 bases). V was shortened by 1 base and J by 0 bases, with 13 bases between the two germline ends. Germline CDR1 is LGHDT and CDR2 is YNNKEL (reference sequence). The CDR3 has 17 residues. This chain's CDR3 is CASSQGLGVSSYNEQFF. CDR3 DNA sequence: TGTGCCAGCAGCCAAGGGTTAGGGGTCAGCTCCTACAATGAGCAGTTCTTC.

The CDR3 sequence is CASSELVAAGNTIYF. The CDR3 DNA reads TGTGCCAGCAGTGAGCTAGTGGCAGCCGGAAACACCATATATTTT. The V call is TRBV6-1, the J call TRBJ1-3; D unclear. V gave up 3 bases and J gave up 4 bases, with 13 bases separating them. Germline CDR1 reads MNHNS; CDR2 reads SASEGT. The CDR3 has 15 residues.

The chain combines TRBV5-8 with TRBJ2-7; 11 bases fit TRBD2. Per the germline V gene, CDR1 is SGHTS and CDR2 is YDEGEE. The CDR3 sequence is 13 residues long. V gave up 0 bases and J gave up 7 bases; unmatched junction bases: 0. The CDR3, as DNA: TGTGCCAGCAGCTTGGGACTAGCGGGGGAGCAGTACTTC. This translates into CASSLGLAGEQYF.

The chain is built from TRBV12-3 or TRBV12-4 and TRBJ1-2; a possible D gene is TRBD1 (6 bases). There are 12 residues in the CDR3. Trimming removed 5 bases from V and 5 bases from J, with 9 bases in between. The CDR3, as DNA: TGTGCCAGCAGTCAACAGGGTTATGGCTACACCTTC. Translated: CASSQQGYGYTF.

The V gene is TRBV29-1, the J gene TRBJ2-1, with TRBD2 matching over 9 bases. In germline, CDR1 is SQVTM, CDR2 ANQGSEA. Trimming cost V 4 bases and J 1 base; bases outside gene matches: 23. The CDR3 is 21 residues long. CDR3 protein: CSVVRGNRRWASGNSYNEQFF. The CDR3 DNA reads as TGCAGCGTTGTGCGGGGGAATAGACGCTGGGCTAGCGGGAATTCCTACAATGAGCAGTTCTTC.

This chain joins TRBV18 and TRBJ2-1; possibly TRBD2 for D (6 bases). The CDR3 totals 13 residues. Germline assignment: CDR1 KGHSH and CDR2 LQKENI. Trimming pared 9 bases from V and 8 bases from J, leaving 17 bases between. The CDR3, as DNA: TGTGCCAGTCGGGAGTCCCCAGGCGATGAGCAGTTCTTC. Translating gives CASRESPGDEQFF.

The chain is built from TRBV25-1 and TRBJ1-1; weak D call: TRBD1 (6 bases). This CDR3 region has 15 residues. The V end lost 3 bases, the J end lost 5 bases, and 16 bases lay between the germline ends. Germline CDR1 is MGHDK and CDR2 is SYGVNS. The CDR3 is CASSEGGGRRTEAFF. The CDR3 nucleotides read TGTGCCAGCAGTGAGGGCGGGGGGCGTCGGACTGAAGCTTTCTTT.

V usage is TRBV4-1 and J usage is TRBJ2-7; 7 bases align to TRBD1. V was clipped by 1 base and J by 7 bases; unmatched bases: 10. This CDR3 is built from 15 residues. Germline CDR1 reads MGHRA; CDR2 reads YSYEKL. In DNA form, the CDR3 reads TGCGCCAGCAGCCAAGGAAGGGGGACAGTGAGGGAGCAGTACTTC. It translates to CASSQGRGTVREQYF.

The J gene is TRBJ1-5, the V gene TRBV28; D might be TRBD1 (6 bases). The CDR3 runs to 14 residues. CDR1 is MDHEN, CDR2 SYDVKM, per germline. V was pared by 7 bases and J by 0 bases, with 10 bases between. The CDR3 is CASKSGASNQPQHF. The CDR3 DNA follows: TGTGCCAGCAAATCAGGGGCTAGCAATCAGCCCCAGCATTTT.

This clone has a single count. The chain is built from TRBV28 and TRBJ1-2, with 8 bases fitting TRBD1. J was trimmed by 8 bases and V by 2 bases; bases with no gene match: 7. The CDR3 totals 14 residues. Germline V gives CDR1 MDHEN, CDR2 SYDVKM. CDR3 residues: CASSLGQGAGGYTF. The DNA of the CDR3 is TGTGCCAGCAGTTTAGGGCAGGGGGCAGGGGGCTACACCTTC.

This chain connects TRBV19 to TRBJ1-1; D unresolved. This CDR3 region has 13 residues. Trimming cost V 2 bases and J 5 bases, with 9 bases left between them. Germline V gene sequence: CDR1 LNHDA, CDR2 SQIVND (reference sequence). The CDR3: CASSIQAGTEAFF. CDR3 sequence (DNA): TGTGCCAGTAGTATACAGGCGGGGACTGAAGCTTTCTTT.

The V call is TRBV5-1, the J call TRBJ2-3; TRBD1 matches at 9 bases. CDR3 length equals 15 residues. With 3 bases clipped from V and 4 bases from J, the junction kept 6 bases outside the gene matches. CDR1 and CDR2 from the germline V gene are SGHRS and YFSETQ. This chain's CDR3 is CASSWGDRDSDTQYF. The CDR3 nucleotides read TGCGCCAGCAGCTGGGGGGACAGGGACTCAGATACGCAGTATTTT.

The rearrangement joins TRBV12-5 to TRBJ2-1, with a possible D match to TRBD1 (6 bases). The CDR3 is made up of 15 amino acids. V was trimmed by 7 bases and J by 0 bases, leaving 13 bases between them. Germline assignment: CDR1 LGHNT and CDR2 FRNRAP. This CDR3 is CASVATGSSYNEQFF. For the CDR3, the DNA is TGTGCTAGTGTTGCAACAGGGAGCTCCTACAATGAGCAGTTCTTC.

The chain employs TRBV28 and TRBJ2-7; TRBD1 might be the D (6 bases). The germline gives CDR1 MDHEN, CDR2 SYDVKM. V dropped 2 bases and J dropped 0 bases, with 8 bases sitting between them. CDR3 size: 14 residues. Here the CDR3 DNA reads TGTGCCAGCAGTTTAGACAGGTACTCCTACGAGCAGTACTTC. Its protein is CASSLDRYSYEQYF. The complete variable domain, with remaining parts taken from reference TRBV28 and TRBJ2-7, reads DVKVTQSSRYLVKRTGEKVFLECVQDMDHENMFWYRQDPGLGLRLIYFSYDVKMKEKGDIPEGYSVSREKKERFSLILESASTNQTSMYLCASSLDRYSYEQYFGPGTRLTVT.

This clone appeared a single time. The chain joins TRBV7-3 to TRBJ2-5; 7 bases align to TRBD2. Unmatched junction bases numbered 5, after V lost 2 bases and J lost 2 bases. From germline, CDR1 is SGHTA and CDR2 FQGTGA. There are 15 residues in the CDR3. CDR3 in amino acids: CASSLFGRAQETQYF. The CDR3 DNA follows: TGTGCCAGCAGCTTATTTGGGAGGGCTCAAGAGACCCAGTACTTC. The full variable domain, with the rest looked up from reference TRBV7-3 and TRBJ2-5, is GAGVSQTPSNKVTEKGKYVELRCDPISGHTALYWYRQSLGQGPEFLIYFQGTGAADDSGLPNDRFFAVRPEGSVSTLKIQRTERGDSAVYLCASSLFGRAQETQYFGPGTRLLVL.

The gene calls are TRBV30 and TRBJ1-6, with a tentative D call TRBD1 (6 bases). The CDR3 length is 11 residues. V lost 5 bases and J lost 7, with 6 bases in between. Germline CDR1 GTSNPN, CDR2 SVGIG (reference sequence). The CDR3 region is CAWDRNSPLHF. The DNA for the CDR3 is TGTGCCTGGGACAGGAATTCACCCCTCCACTTT.